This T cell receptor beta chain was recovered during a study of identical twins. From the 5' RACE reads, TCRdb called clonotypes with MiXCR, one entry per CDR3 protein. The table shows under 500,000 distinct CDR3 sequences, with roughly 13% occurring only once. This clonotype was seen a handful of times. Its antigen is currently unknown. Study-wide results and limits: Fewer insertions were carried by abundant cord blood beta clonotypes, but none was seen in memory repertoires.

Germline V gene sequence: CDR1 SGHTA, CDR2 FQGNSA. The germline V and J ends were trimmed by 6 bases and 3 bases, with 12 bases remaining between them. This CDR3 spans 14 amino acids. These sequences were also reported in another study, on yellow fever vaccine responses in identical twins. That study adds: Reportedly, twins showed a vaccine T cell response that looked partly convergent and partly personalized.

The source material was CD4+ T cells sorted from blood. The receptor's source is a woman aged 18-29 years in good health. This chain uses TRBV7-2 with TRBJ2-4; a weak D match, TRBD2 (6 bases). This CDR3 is CASRGDLDKNIQYF. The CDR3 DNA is TGTGCCAGCAGAGGGGACTTGGACAAAAACATTCAGTACTTC.